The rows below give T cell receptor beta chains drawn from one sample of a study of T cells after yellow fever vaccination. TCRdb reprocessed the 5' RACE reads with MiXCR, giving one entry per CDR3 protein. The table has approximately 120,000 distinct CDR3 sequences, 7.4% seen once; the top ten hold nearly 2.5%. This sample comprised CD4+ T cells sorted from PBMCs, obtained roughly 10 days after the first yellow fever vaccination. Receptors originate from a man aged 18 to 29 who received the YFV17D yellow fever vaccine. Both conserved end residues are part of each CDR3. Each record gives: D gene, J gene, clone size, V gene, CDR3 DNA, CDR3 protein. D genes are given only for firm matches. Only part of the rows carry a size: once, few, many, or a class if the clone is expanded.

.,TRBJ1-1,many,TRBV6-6,TGTGCCAGCAGTTACAACTCCAGGGAAGCTTTCTTT,CASSYNSREAFF
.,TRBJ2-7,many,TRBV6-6,TGTGCCTGCCATGAGAACCCTACAGGCGAGCAGTACTTC,CACHENPTGEQYF
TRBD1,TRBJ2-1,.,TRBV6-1,TGTGCCAGCAGGCTTACCGGGACAGTGGGGGACAATGAGCAGTTCTTC,CASRLTGTVGDNEQFF
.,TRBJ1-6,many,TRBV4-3,TGCGCCAGCAGCCAAGCCCGAACAGGGAGTCGGAATTCACCCCTCCACTTT,CASSQARTGSRNSPLHF
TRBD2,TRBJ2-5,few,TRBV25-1,TGTGCCAGTAGCGTTGGGACTAGCGGGGGGACCCCCTTGTGGGGAGAGACCCAGTACTTC,CASSVGTSGGTPLWGETQYF
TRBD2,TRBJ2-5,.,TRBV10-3,TGTGCCTCGGGGGGGGCGCAAGAGACCCAGTACTTC,CASGGAQETQYF
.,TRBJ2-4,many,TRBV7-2,TGTGCCAGCAGCCGGAATCCGGGATCCGACATTCAGTACTTC,CASSRNPGSDIQYF
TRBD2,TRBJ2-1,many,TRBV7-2,TGTGCCACTAGCACCTCGGACGGGGGGGGCAGTGAGCAGTTCTTC,CATSTSDGGGSEQFF
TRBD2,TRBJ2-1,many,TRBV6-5,TGTGCCAGCAGTCACGACTCGGGGGGTGCGGGTGAGCAGTTCTTC,CASSHDSGGAGEQFF
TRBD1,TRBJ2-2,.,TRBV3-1,TGTGCCAGCAGCTTACCACAGGGGGAGACCGGGGAGCTGTTTTTT,CASSLPQGETGELFF
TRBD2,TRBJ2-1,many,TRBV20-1,TGCAGTGCTAGAGCCCACACGGGACTAGCGGCGACAGAGCAGTTCTTC,CSARAHTGLAATEQFF
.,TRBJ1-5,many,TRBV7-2,TGTGCCAGCAGCTTATACGGGGCGGATCAGCCCCAGCATTTT,CASSLYGADQPQHF
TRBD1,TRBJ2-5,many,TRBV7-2,TGTGCCAGCAGCTTAAGTCGGCCAGGGGGAGAGACCCAGTACTTC,CASSLSRPGGETQYF
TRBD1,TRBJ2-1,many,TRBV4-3,TGCGCCAGCAGCCTACTCGACAGGGTCAGGAATGAGCAGTTCTTC,CASSLLDRVRNEQFF
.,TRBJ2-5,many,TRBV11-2,TGTGCCAGCAGCCCCCGACGGACGCTTCAAGAGACCCAGTACTTC,CASSPRRTLQETQYF
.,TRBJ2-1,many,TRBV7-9,TGTGCCAGCAGCCCTCCGGGGAGTGAGCAGTTCTTC,CASSPPGSEQFF
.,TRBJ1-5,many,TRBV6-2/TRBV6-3,TGTGCCAGCAGTTACGATCGCGGAGGGCCCCAGCATTTT,CASSYDRGGPQHF
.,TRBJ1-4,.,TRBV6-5,TGTGCCAGCAGTTACGACGGCTCAAAACTGTTTTTT,CASSYDGSKLFF
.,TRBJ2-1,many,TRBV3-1,TGTGCCAGCAGCCGCTCAGGGACCCGAGCCAATGAGCAGTTCTTC,CASSRSGTRANEQFF
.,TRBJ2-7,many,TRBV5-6,TGTGCCAGCAGCTACAGCGCCTACGAGCAGTACTTC,CASSYSAYEQYF
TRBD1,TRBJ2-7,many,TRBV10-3,TGTGCCATCAGTGTCGGACAGGGGGGCTACGAGCAGTACTTC,CAISVGQGGYEQYF
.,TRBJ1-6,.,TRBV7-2,TGTGCCAGCAGCTTAGCTACAGGGCTGGGCTCACCCCTCCACTTT,CASSLATGLGSPLHF
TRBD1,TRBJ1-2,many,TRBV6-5,TGTGCCAGCAGTTACCCCGCGACAGGGGATGGGGGCTACACCTTC,CASSYPATGDGGYTF
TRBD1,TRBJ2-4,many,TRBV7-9,TGTGCCAGCAGTCCCGGGACAGGGGACATTCAGTACTTC,CASSPGTGDIQYF
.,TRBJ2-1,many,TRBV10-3,TGTGCCATCAGTGAGGGGAATGAGCAGTTCTTC,CAISEGNEQFF
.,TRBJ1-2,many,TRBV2,TGTGCCAGCCATTATAACTATGGCTACACCTTC,CASHYNYGYTF
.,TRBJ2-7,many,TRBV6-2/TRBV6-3,TGTGCCAGCAGTTACCCTATCGGCAGGGGTTTCTCCTACGAGCAGTACTTC,CASSYPIGRGFSYEQYF
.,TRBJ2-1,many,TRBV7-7,TGTGCCAGCAGCTTGGACGACTACAATGAGCAGTTCTTC,CASSLDDYNEQFF
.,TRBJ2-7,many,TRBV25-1,TGTGCCAGCAGTGAATACCCAGGCTACGAGCAGTACTTC,CASSEYPGYEQYF
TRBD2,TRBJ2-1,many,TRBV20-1,TGCAGTGCTAGATACCGGGGGGGCCGGTACAATGAGCAGTTCTTC,CSARYRGGRYNEQFF
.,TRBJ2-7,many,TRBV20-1,TGCAGTGCTAGGTCGAACGGTGGAGGCTACGAGCAGTACTTC,CSARSNGGGYEQYF
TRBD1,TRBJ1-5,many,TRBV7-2,TGTGCCAGCAGCTTGACAGGGGACGGGTATCAGCCCCAGCATTTT,CASSLTGDGYQPQHF
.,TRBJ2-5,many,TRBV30,TGTGCCTGGAGTGTGGACAGTTACTACCAAGAGACCCAGTACTTC,CAWSVDSYYQETQYF
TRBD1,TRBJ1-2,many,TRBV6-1,TGTGCCAGCAGCAGGACAGGGCGCAACCTGGCCTATGGCTACACCTTC,CASSRTGRNLAYGYTF
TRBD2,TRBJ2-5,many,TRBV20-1,TGCAGTGCTAGTGTGCGGGGGGCCCAAGAGACCCAGTACTTC,CSASVRGAQETQYF
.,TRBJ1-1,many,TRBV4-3,TGCGCCAGCAGCCAAGATCCGGGGTCAGGGTCGAACACTGAAGCTTTCTTT,CASSQDPGSGSNTEAFF
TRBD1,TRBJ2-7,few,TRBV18,TGTGCCAGCTCACCAAGAGACAGGGGAGCCTACGAGCAGTACTTC,CASSPRDRGAYEQYF
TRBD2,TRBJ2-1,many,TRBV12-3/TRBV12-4,TGTGCCAGCAGGGGACTAGCGGGTCCTACCTACAATGAGCAGTTCTTC,CASRGLAGPTYNEQFF
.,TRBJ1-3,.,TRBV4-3,TGCGCCAGCAGCCAAGCGCCGGGAAACACCATATATTTT,CASSQAPGNTIYF
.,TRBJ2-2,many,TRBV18,TGTGCCAGCTCACCAGAGGTGACAGCCGGGGAGCTGTTTTTT,CASSPEVTAGELFF
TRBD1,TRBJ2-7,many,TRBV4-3,TGCGCCAGCAGCCAAGATTACGGACAGGGGGCATACGAGCAGTACTTC,CASSQDYGQGAYEQYF
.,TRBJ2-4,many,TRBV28,TGTGCCAGCAGTATCTCTTTTTTTAGTGGCTCATCCAAAAACATTCAGTACTTC,CASSISFFSGSSKNIQYF
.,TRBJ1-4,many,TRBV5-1,TGCGCCAGCAGCTCCGGACAGACAACTAATGAAAAACTGTTTTTT,CASSSGQTTNEKLFF
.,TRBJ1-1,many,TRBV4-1,TGCGCCAGCAGCCAAGTGGCAGGGAGGGCTTTCTTT,CASSQVAGRAFF
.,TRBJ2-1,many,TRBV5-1,TGCGCCAGCACCCTAAGTCAAGGGGATAGCGAGCAGTTCTTC,CASTLSQGDSEQFF
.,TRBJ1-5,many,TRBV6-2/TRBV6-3,TGTGCCAGCAACCTGGGCCTTTCCTCGGTGGCGAGCAATCAGCCCCAGCATTTT,CASNLGLSSVASNQPQHF
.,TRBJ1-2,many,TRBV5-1,TGCGCCAGCAGCCCAGGGGACCGTACTAACTATGGCTACACCTTC,CASSPGDRTNYGYTF
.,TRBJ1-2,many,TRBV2,TGTGCCAGCAGTCCCCTTGGGACAAGCTATGGCTACACCTTC,CASSPLGTSYGYTF
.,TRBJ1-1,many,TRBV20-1,TGCAGTGCTGGGAGTTGGAGGGGGAACACTGAAGCTTTCTTT,CSAGSWRGNTEAFF
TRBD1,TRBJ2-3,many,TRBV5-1,TGCGCCAGCAGCTTGGCCCCAGGGGGCGAGGGAAGCACAGATACGCAGTATTTT,CASSLAPGGEGSTDTQYF
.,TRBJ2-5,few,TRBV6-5,TGTGCCAGCAGTTACCAGGGGACTCGAGAGACCCAGTACTTC,CASSYQGTRETQYF
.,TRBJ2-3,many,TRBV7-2,TGTGCCAGCAATCATGTCGGGTGGAGCACAGATACGCAGTATTTT,CASNHVGWSTDTQYF
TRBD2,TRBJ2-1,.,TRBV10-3,TGTGCCATCAGTCCTAGCGGGGGGCCTTTCGGGGATGAGCAGTTCTTC,CAISPSGGPFGDEQFF
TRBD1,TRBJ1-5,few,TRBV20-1,TGCAGTGCTGGGACCGGGACAGTGGCTTATAGCAATCAGCCCCAGCATTTT,CSAGTGTVAYSNQPQHF
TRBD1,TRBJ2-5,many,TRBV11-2,TGTGCCAGCAGCTTCACAGGGGGCGAGACCCAGTACTTC,CASSFTGGETQYF